This T cell receptor beta chain emerged from a study of blood T cell repertoires in COVID-19. Across the study: The United States, Italy and Spain supplied acute and convalescent COVID-19 samples.

The Seattle site enrolled patients during active infection and followed them longitudinally. In the study's own analysis: Reference gene primer amplification yielded estimated nucleated cell counts. Clones were read by immunoSEQ multiplex PCR, and TCRdb kept only the in-frame ones, dropping some. V, J and clone size are taken as reported in that table, and D and trimming were inferred from the DNA itself. The repertoire holds around 61,000 clones, nearly 90% seen once, with less than 50% in the top ten. This CDR3 has 16 amino acids. J lost 6 bases, V lost 3 bases, and 7 bases had no gene match. Germline lookup yields CDR1 SNHLY and CDR2 FYNNEI. This clone turned up a few times.

This clonotype originated in a woman in her fifties or sixties with COVID-19, enrolled during active disease. The gene calls are TRBV2 and TRBJ2-1, with 11 bases identical to TRBD2. Sequencing input: peripheral blood. The CDR3 DNA reads TGTGCCAGCAGTGACCCCGCTAGCGGGAGGCTCAATGAGCAGTTCTTC. Protein: CASSDPASGRLNEQFF.